These 15 T cell receptor beta chains were sequenced from one sample in a study of cytomegalovirus exposure and HLA in healthy donors. This PCR relied on a set of 60 Vbeta primers and 13 Jbeta primers. Measured with immunoSEQ multiplex PCR; TCRdb has only the in-frame clones, and not every one. The table shows 140,000 to 150,000 clones, with 55% to 85% occurring only once. The sample comprised PBMCs. These TCRs come from a man aged 40-49 years in good health and CMV-seronegative.

Concerning this clone itself: A junction end diverges from the germline sequence, so it may reflect a read error. The rearrangement joins TRBV7-9 to TRBJ2-1; 11 positions agree with TRBD1. The CDR3 is 14 amino acids. CDR1 SEHNR and CDR2 FQNEAQ come from the germline V gene (reference sequence). In DNA, the CDR3 is TGTTCCAGCAGCTTAGGGACAGGGGGGGATGAGCAGTTCTTC. Its protein product is CSSSLGTGGDEQFF.

The genes are TRBV25-1 and TRBJ1-2, with 9 bases matching TRBD1. V gave up 6 bases and J gave up 5 bases; unmatched junction bases: 4. The CDR3 consists of 13 residues. Germline CDR1 is MGHDK and CDR2 is SYGVNS. CDR3 sequence reads: CASRPGTGYGYTF. Written as DNA, the CDR3 is TGTGCCAGCAGACCCGGGACAGGGTATGGCTACACCTTC.

The chain uses TRBV10-2 and TRBJ2-7, with 10 bases aligning to TRBD2. The CDR3 is 15 amino acids. Germline CDR1 WSHSY, CDR2 SAAADI. The junction had 8 bases not matched to a gene; V was cut back by 6 bases and J by 3 bases. The CDR3 region has the DNA TGCGCCAGCAGCGGTTCTAGCGGGAGTTACTACGAGCAGTACTTC. It specifies CASSGSSGSYYEQYF.

CDR3 sequence (DNA): TGTGCCAGCAGCGTGGGACTAGCGGGAGGGATCTCCTACGAGCAGTACTTC. As protein: CASSVGLAGGISYEQYF. The genes are TRBV5-6 and TRBJ2-7, with TRBD2 matching over 16 bases. Per germline, CDR1 SGHDT and CDR2 YYEEEE. The junction had 4 bases not matched to a gene; V was cut back by 4 bases and J by 0 bases. The CDR3 has 17 amino acids.

Written as DNA, the CDR3 is TGTGCCAGCAGCCTTACCGGGACAGGGTACGAGACCCAGTACTTC. This sequence encodes CASSLTGTGYETQYF. The genes are TRBV9 and TRBJ2-5; 9 bases are a match to TRBD1. Germline assignment: CDR1 SGDLS and CDR2 YYNGEE. The CDR3 has 15 amino acids. V dropped 4 bases and J dropped 5; count of bases not matched to a gene: 9. The whole variable domain, filled in from reference TRBV9 and TRBJ2-5, reads DSGVTQTPKHLITATGQRVTLRCSPRSGDLSVYWYQQSLDQGLQFLIQYYNGEERAKGNILERFSAQQFPDLHSELNLSSLELGDSALYFCASSLTGTGYETQYFGPGTRLLVL.

V is TRBV5-1 and J is TRBJ2-7; 15 positions match TRBD2. The CDR3 is 17 residues long. With V trimmed by 0 bases and J by 3 bases, 4 bases remained unmatched. From germline, CDR1 is SGHRS and CDR2 YFSETQ. The CDR3 bases are TGCGCCAGCAGCTTGGAATCGGGACTAGCGGGGGGCTACGAGCAGTACTTC. The encoded protein is CASSLESGLAGGYEQYF.

In its sample, this clone was seen a few times. This chain uses TRBV7-2 with TRBJ1-1, with 7 bases matching TRBD1. The CDR3 sequence is 14 residues long. CDR1 and CDR2 from the germline V gene are SGHTA and FQGNSA. V lost 0 bases and J lost 11; bases outside the gene matches: 9. In DNA form, the CDR3 reads TGTGCCAGCAGCTTAGCGGGGGCCAGGGGGTCGGCTTTCTTT. Its translation is CASSLAGARGSAFF. Full variable domain (rest looked up from reference TRBV7-2 and TRBJ1-1): GAGVSQSPSNKVTEKGKDVELRCDPISGHTALYWYRQSLGQGLEFLIYFQGNSAPDKSGLPSDRFSAERTGGSVSTLTIQRTQQEDSAVYLCASSLAGARGSAFFGQGTRLTVV.

A few counts support this clone. The sample carries other DNA sequences with the same CDR3. The V and J genes are TRBV10-3 and TRBJ1-5; D unresolved. V dropped 3 bases and J dropped 2 bases, with 8 bases sitting between them. CDR1 is ENHRY, CDR2 SYGVKD, per germline. The CDR3 length is 14 residues. The CDR3 nucleotides read TGTGCCATCAGTGAATCCGGGGGCAATCAGCCCCAGCATTTT. This gives the protein CAISESGGNQPQHF.

This clone has only a few counts. The chain employs TRBV6-1 and TRBJ1-5; 10 bases fit TRBD1. Per germline, CDR1 MNHNS and CDR2 SASEGT. The ends lost 4 bases at V and 1 base at J; junction bases unmatched: 1. The CDR3 is made up of 15 amino acids. In nucleotides, the CDR3 is TGTGCCAGCAGTGGGGGACAGGGGAGCAATCAGCCCCAGCATTTT. Its protein is CASSGGQGSNQPQHF.

The chain is built from TRBV10-1 and TRBJ2-5; 9 bases map to TRBD2. This CDR3 has 15 amino acids. The ends lost 3 bases at V and 3 bases at J; junction bases unmatched: 5. Germline V lookup: CDR1 WNHNN, CDR2 SYGVQD (reference sequence). CDR3 loop: CASSDNSGREETQYF. The CDR3 nucleotides are TGCGCCAGCAGTGACAATAGCGGGAGAGAAGAGACCCAGTACTTC.

This chain connects TRBV6-6 to TRBJ2-4; D gene ambiguous. This CDR3 has 15 amino acids. CDR1 is MNHNY and CDR2 is SVGAGI in the germline V gene (reference sequence). V was shortened by 7 bases and J by 1 base, with 14 bases between the two germline ends. The CDR3 sequence: CASMTPGSAKNIQYF. CDR3 in DNA: TGTGCCAGCATGACACCCGGCTCCGCCAAAAACATTCAGTACTTC.

This chain joins TRBV28 and TRBJ1-4; 7 nucleotides agree with TRBD1. Germline CDR1 and CDR2: MDHEN and SYDVKM. V lost 5 bases to trimming and J lost 8 bases; unmatched junction nucleotides: 8. This CDR3 comprises 14 residues. This CDR3 is CASSDKTGFEKLFF. The CDR3 DNA is TGTGCCAGCAGTGACAAGACAGGGTTCGAAAAACTGTTTTTT.

This clone has a handful of counts. This chain joins TRBV5-4 and TRBJ2-5; D gene uncertain. The V end lost 1 base, the J end lost 1 base, and 8 bases lay between the germline ends. CDR1 SGHNT and CDR2 YYREEE come from the germline V gene (reference sequence). The CDR3 has 14 residues. The DNA of the CDR3 is TGTGCCAGCAGCTTGAAGTCAGGCCAAGAGACCCAGTACTTC. It encodes CASSLKSGQETQYF.

The chain links TRBV9 to TRBJ2-3; D gene ambiguous. V lost 0 bases and J lost 3, with 8 bases in between. CDR1 and CDR2 (germline): SGDLS, YYNGEE. The CDR3 covers 14 residues. For the CDR3, the DNA is TGTGCCAGCAGCGTAGGTTTGTTAACAGATACGCAGTATTTT. It yields the protein CASSVGLLTDTQYF. Using reference TRBV9 and TRBJ2-3 for the parts outside the CDR3, the full variable domain is DSGVTQTPKHLITATGQRVTLRCSPRSGDLSVYWYQQSLDQGLQFLIQYYNGEERAKGNILERFSAQQFPDLHSELNLSSLELGDSALYFCASSVGLLTDTQYFGPGTRLTVL.

The V and J genes are TRBV10-1 and TRBJ2-1; 8 bases are shared with TRBD1. V trimming: 3 bases; J trimming: 7 bases; junction bases outside the gene matches: 8. CDR1 WNHNN and CDR2 SYGVQD come from the germline V gene (reference sequence). The CDR3 is made up of 15 amino acids. The CDR3 protein is CASSESDRVSNEQFF. CDR3 DNA sequence: TGCGCCAGCAGTGAATCGGACAGGGTTTCGAATGAGCAGTTCTTC.